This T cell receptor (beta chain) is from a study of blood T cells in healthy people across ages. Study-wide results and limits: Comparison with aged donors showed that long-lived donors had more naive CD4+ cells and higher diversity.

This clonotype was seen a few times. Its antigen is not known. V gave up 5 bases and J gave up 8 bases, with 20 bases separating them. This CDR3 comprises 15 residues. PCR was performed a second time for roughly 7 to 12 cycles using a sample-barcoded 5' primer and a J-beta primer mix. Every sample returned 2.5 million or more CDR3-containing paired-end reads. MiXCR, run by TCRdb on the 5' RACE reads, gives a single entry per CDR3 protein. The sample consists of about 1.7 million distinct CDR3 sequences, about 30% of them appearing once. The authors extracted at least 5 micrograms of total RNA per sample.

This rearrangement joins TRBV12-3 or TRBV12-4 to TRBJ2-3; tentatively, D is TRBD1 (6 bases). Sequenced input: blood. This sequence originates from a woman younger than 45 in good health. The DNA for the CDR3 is TGTGCCAGCAGTCAACAGGGACCCGCGCGAGGTACGCAGTATTTT. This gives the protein CASSQQGPARGTQYF.